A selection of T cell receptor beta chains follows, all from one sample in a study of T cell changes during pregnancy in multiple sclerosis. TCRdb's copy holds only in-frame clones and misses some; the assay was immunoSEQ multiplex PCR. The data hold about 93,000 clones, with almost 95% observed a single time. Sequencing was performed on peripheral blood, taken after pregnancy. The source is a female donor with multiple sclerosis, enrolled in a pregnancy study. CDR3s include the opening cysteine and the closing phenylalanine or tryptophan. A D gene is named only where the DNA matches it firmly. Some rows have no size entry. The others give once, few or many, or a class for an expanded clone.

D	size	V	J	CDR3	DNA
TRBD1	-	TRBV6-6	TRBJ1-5	CASRSTGGSNQPQHF	TGTGCCAGCAGGTCTACAGGGGGGAGCAATCAGCCCCAGCATTTT
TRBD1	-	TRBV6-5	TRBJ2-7	CASSSTGTGVEQYF	TGTGCCAGCAGTTCCACCGGGACAGGGGTCGAGCAGTACTTC
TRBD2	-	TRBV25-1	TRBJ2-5	CASSLGGEETQYF	TGTGCCAGCAGTTTGGGGGGGGAAGAGACCCAGTACTTC
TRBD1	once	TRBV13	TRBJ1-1	CASSSDEVYGTGNVAFF	TGTGCCAGCAGCTCAGACGAAGTATACGGGACAGGGAATGTGGCTTTCTTT
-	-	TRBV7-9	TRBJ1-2	CASSGPYGYTF	TGTGCCAGCAGTGGGCCCTATGGCTACACCTTC
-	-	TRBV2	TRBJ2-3	CASPLEGTGLADTQYF	TGTGCCAGTCCTTTGGAGGGGACTGGTTTGGCAGATACGCAGTATTTT
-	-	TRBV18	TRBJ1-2	CASSPPGQLGGYGYTF	TGTGCCAGCTCACCACCCGGACAGCTTGGCGGCTATGGCTACACCTTC
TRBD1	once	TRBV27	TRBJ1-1	CASSFRTGGNTEAFF	TGTGCCAGCAGTTTTAGGACAGGGGGGAACACTGAAGCTTTCTTT
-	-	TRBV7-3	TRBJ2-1	CASSRETYNEQFF	TGTGCCAGCTCGAGGGAGACCTACAATGAGCAGTTCTTC
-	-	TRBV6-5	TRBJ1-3	CASSTQGSGNTIYF	TGTGCCAGTTCGACCCAAGGGAGTGGAAACACCATATATTTT
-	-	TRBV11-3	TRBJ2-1	CASSRGQYSSYNEQFF	TGTGCCAGCAGCCGTGGACAGTATAGTTCCTACAATGAGCAGTTCTTC
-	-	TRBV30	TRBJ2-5	CAWSVTGAARTQYF	TGTGCCTGGAGTGTAACTGGGGCCGCCCGGACCCAGTACTTC
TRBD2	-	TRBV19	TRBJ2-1	CASSIGGRGTNEQFF	TGTGCCAGTAGTATCGGCGGGAGGGGTACGAATGAGCAGTTCTTC
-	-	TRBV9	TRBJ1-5	CASSSLSGANQPQHF	TGTGCCAGCAGCTCTCTGAGCGGCGCCAATCAGCCCCAGCATTTT
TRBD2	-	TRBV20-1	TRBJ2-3	CSASGGDTQYF	TGCAGTGCTAGCGGGGGGGATACGCAGTATTTT
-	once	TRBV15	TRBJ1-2	CATSRDRSNYGYTF	TGTGCCACCAGCAGAGACCGGTCCAACTATGGCTACACCTTC
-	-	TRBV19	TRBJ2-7	CASSIPGASYEQYF	TGTGCCAGTAGTATACCAGGGGCTTCCTACGAGCAGTACTTC
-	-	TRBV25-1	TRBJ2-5	CASSEYGDKETQYF	TGTGCCAGCAGTGAATATGGGGACAAAGAGACCCAGTACTTC
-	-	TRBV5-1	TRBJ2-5	CASSLTASQETQYF	TGCGCCAGCAGCTTGACTGCGTCACAAGAGACCCAGTACTTC
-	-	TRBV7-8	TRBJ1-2	CASSVTGSGYGYTF	TGTGCCAGCAGCGTAACAGGGAGTGGCTATGGCTACACCTTC
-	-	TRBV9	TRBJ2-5	CASSVGLMETQYF	TGTGCCAGCAGCGTGGGCCTCATGGAGACCCAGTACTTC
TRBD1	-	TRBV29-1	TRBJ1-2	CSVETGGSGYTF	TGCAGCGTTGAAACAGGGGGCAGCGGCTACACCTTC
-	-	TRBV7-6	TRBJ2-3	CASSLALTGYRTDTQYF	TGTGCCAGCAGCTTAGCGCTTACAGGGTATCGCACAGATACGCAGTATTTT
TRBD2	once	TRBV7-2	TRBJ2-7	CASSLANRSKLAGRAYEQYF	TGTGCCAGCAGCTTAGCAAACCGCTCAAAACTAGCGGGGAGGGCCTACGAGCAGTACTTC
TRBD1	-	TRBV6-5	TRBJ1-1	CASRYPGGTEAFF	TGTGCCAGCAGATATCCAGGGGGCACTGAAGCTTTCTTT
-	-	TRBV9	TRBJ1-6	CASSVVTDSYNSPLHF	TGTGCCAGCAGCGTAGTAACAGACTCCTATAATTCACCCCTCCACTTT
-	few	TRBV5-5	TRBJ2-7	CASSFNYEQYF	TGTGCCAGCAGCTTCAACTACGAGCAGTACTTC
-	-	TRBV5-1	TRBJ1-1	CASTGGAATEAFF	TGCGCCTCCACGGGGGGGGCGGCCACTGAAGCTTTCTTT
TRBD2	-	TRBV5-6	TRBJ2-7	CASRPLAGGPYEQYF	TGTGCCAGCAGACCACTAGCGGGAGGGCCCTACGAGCAGTACTTC
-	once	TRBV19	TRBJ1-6	CASSLPRPNNSPLHF	TGTGCCAGTAGTCTCCCGCGGCCTAATAATTCACCCCTCCACTTT
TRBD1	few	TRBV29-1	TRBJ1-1	CSVVTGFTEAFF	TGCAGCGTTGTGACAGGGTTCACTGAAGCTTTCTTT
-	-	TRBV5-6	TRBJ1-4	CASSSRRFATNEKLFF	TGTGCCAGCAGCTCTAGGAGATTTGCAACTAATGAAAAACTGTTTTTT
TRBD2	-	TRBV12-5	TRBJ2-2	CASGLAVNTGELFF	TGTGCTAGTGGTCTAGCGGTGAACACCGGGGAGCTGTTTTTT
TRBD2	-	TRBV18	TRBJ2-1	CASSPLGLANEQFF	TGTGCCAGCTCACCACTTGGACTAGCCAATGAGCAGTTCTTC
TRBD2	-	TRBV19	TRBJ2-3	CASTRRLAASTDTQYF	TGTGCCAGCACCAGAAGACTAGCGGCTAGCACAGATACGCAGTATTTT
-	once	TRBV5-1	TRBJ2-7	CASSLVSDYEQYF	TGCGCCAGCAGCTTGGTGAGCGACTACGAGCAGTACTTC
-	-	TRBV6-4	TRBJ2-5	CASSVPAGRETQYF	TGTGCCAGCAGTGTGCCGGCAGGGCGGGAGACCCAGTACTTC
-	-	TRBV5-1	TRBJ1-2	CASSLAGRAEYGYTF	TGCGCCAGCAGCTTGGCCGGGAGGGCGGAGTACGGCTACACCTTC
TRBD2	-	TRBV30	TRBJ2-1	CAWEALRLAGGSEQFF	TGTGCCTGGGAAGCCCTGAGACTAGCGGGGGGGAGTGAGCAGTTCTTC
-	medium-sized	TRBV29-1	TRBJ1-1	CSVVKGEGTEAFF	TGCAGCGTGGTTAAAGGGGAAGGCACTGAAGCTTTCTTT
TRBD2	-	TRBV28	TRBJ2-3	CASNTLADTDTQYF	TGTGCCAGCAATACCCTAGCGGACACAGATACGCAGTATTTT
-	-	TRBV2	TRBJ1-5	CASSEQGQLNQPQHF	TGTGCCAGCAGTGAGCAGGGCCAACTAAATCAGCCCCAGCATTTT
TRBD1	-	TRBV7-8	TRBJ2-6	CASSLGIPGQGWVGGANVLTF	TGTGCCAGCAGCTTAGGGATTCCGGGACAGGGGTGGGTCGGTGGGGCCAACGTCCTGACTTTC
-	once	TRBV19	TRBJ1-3	CASSPPGGPGNTIYF	TGTGCCAGTAGTCCCCCTGGCGGGCCTGGAAACACCATATATTTT
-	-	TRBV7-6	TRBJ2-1	CASSMPGINEQFF	TGTGCCAGCAGCATGCCGGGAATCAATGAGCAGTTCTTC
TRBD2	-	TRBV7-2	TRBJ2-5	CASSQGLAGRETQYF	TGTGCCAGCAGCCAGGGACTAGCGGGAAGAGAGACCCAGTACTTC
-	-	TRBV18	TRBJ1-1	CASSPIQGLNTEAFF	TGTGCCAGCTCACCGATACAGGGCTTGAACACTGAAGCTTTCTTT
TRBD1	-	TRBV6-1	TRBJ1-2	CASSAGTERGGYTF	TGTGCCAGCAGTGCCGGGACAGAACGGGGTGGCTACACCTTC
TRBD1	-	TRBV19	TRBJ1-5	CASETGGSQPQHF	TGTGCCAGTGAAACAGGGGGCAGTCAGCCCCAGCATTTT
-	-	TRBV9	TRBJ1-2	CASSGSPTANYGYTF	TGTGCCAGCAGCGGAAGTCCCACAGCAAACTATGGCTACACCTTC
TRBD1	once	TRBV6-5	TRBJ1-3	CASSYSTGSEGNTIYF	TGTGCCAGCAGTTACTCGACAGGGTCAGAAGGAAACACCATATATTTT
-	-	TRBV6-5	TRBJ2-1	CASSLGEGNEQFF	TGTGCCAGCAGCCTGGGTGAGGGCAATGAGCAGTTCTTC
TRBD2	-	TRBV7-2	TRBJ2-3	CASSLGAGGHTDTQYF	TGTGCCAGCAGCTTAGGAGCGGGGGGACACACAGATACGCAGTATTTT
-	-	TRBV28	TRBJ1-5	CASLLHGAANQPQHF	TGTGCCAGCCTTCTGCATGGGGCAGCAAATCAGCCCCAGCATTTT
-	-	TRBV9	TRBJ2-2	CASSVQASGELFF	TGTGCCAGCAGCGTACAGGCTTCCGGGGAGCTGTTTTTT